This record concerns one TCR beta chain sequence. Its binding antigen is unknown. No much larger clone is present one base from it, and per-base qualities are unavailable. The data derive from a study of T cells in Graves' hyperthyroidism and ophthalmopathy (dated by TCRdb to about 2019). Broadly, across the study: Peripheral blood was collected at initial diagnosis, before any treatment. A discovery cohort of roughly 96 patients, 43 with Graves' ophthalmopathy and 55 to 60 with stable Graves' hyperthyroidism, was used to find distinguishing TCR V-J signatures. Prospective prediction of ophthalmopathy was tested in an independent validation cohort of approximately 19 hyperthyroidism patients and 17 patients who later progressed to ophthalmopathy. Once sampling was done, hyperthyroidism patients were given methimazole at a starting dose of 30 mg daily, whereas ophthalmopathy patients were given high-dose intravenous methylprednisolone. According to the paper, TCR Vbeta CDR3 sequencing was carried out on 135 peripheral blood samples, which came from fewer than 50 ophthalmopathy, some 73 hyperthyroidism and approximately 17 progressor patients. For training and testing, the 100 patients in the discovery cohort were randomly divided in a 7:3 ratio. The study also compared thyroid tissue and blood T-cell repertoires from a handful of Graves' hyperthyroidism patients.

The CDR3 runs 15 amino acids, cysteine and phenylalanine included. Kept here is only the CDR3 DNA, which spans 45 bases and is read in frame from base 1. Relative to germline, V is missing 5 bases and J is missing 7 bases, with 11 bases of the junction outside any gene match. Via the germline V gene (reference sequence), CDR1 is SGHKS and CDR2 YYEKEE. The TCR beta CDR3 regions were amplified from the RNA transcripts. A first-round RT-PCR of the TCR CDR3 used the HTBI primer set with the Qiagen OneStep RT-PCR kit. A second multiplex PCR round built the libraries, followed by size selection and purification. The libraries were sequenced on an Illumina HiSeq2000 using paired-end 100 bp reads. Per the source publication's procedure: Raw data were processed with SOAPnuke, discarding reads with adapters, uncalled bases, mean Phred below 15, or no exact constant-primer or identifier match. High-quality paired reads were merged using COPE v1.2.5, and each unique nucleotide sequence was defined as a clonotype. MiTCR v1.1 was used to align the clonotypes against IMGT TRBV, TRBD and TRBJ reference segments. Only V-J combinations with frequency above 0.0001, covering 99% to 99.2% of repertoires, were analysed. A TCS score was defined as the ratio between F50 (clonal expansion) and ExV (chaos), using BLOSUM62-based TCRdist between CDR3 peptides within each V-J. Welch's t-statistics and random forest reduced around 550 V-J features to fewer than 15, which were used in a naive Bayes classifier (R e1071). TCRdb applied fastp at Q25 and MiXCR to the public reads, then kept only in-frame beta chains. CDR3 protein duplicates are merged, each entry listing the most common genes and DNA. The V and J calls follow TCRdb's processing rather than the paper's. Recorded for this sample are 300,000 to 400,000 distinct CDR3 sequences; about a fifth of them occurred a single time. The ten largest clones capture 40% of the sample.

General study outcomes and caveats: In validation, the model predicted progression to ophthalmopathy a median of roughly 6.1 months before onset, with approximately 70% sensitivity and around 76% specificity. No statistical method was used to fix the sample size in advance, and group allocation was not hidden from the investigators. In cross-validation, a model built on a 13 V-J signature told ophthalmopathy apart from stable hyperthyroidism with about 90% sensitivity and 81% to 82% specificity, and in testing the same model reached 80%/75%. Most expanded thyroid clonotypes (frequency above 0.001) were also found in blood, which suggests that blood repertoires may mirror thyroid immune responses.

Ophthalmopathy patients had moderately to severely active disease, Clinical Activity Score of at least 3, NOSPECS grade of at least 4, and duration under 3 months. The study excluded patients with uncontrolled infections, other autoimmune diseases, pregnancy or lactation. Diagnoses were established on the basis of clinical symptoms, serum thyroxine and TRAb, thyroid ultrasound, and orbital computed tomography. PBMCs were separated from under 11 ml of fresh peripheral blood using Ficoll-Paque density gradient centrifugation. Total RNA was extracted with Trizol reagent, and quality was checked on an Agilent 2100 Bioanalyzer.

The TCR comes from a man aged 18 to 29 with Graves' ophthalmopathy. The chain is assembled from TRBV5-5 and TRBJ1-2, and 10 junctional nucleotides match TRBD1. Sequenced input: blood. The CDR3 protein is CASSEFWTGGTGYTF. The bases are TGTGCCAGCAGTGAATTTTGGACAGGGGGAACTGGCTACACCTTC.